These T cell receptor beta chains were read from a single sample in a study of CXCR3-negative and CXCR3-positive naive CD8 T cells. TCRdb re-called the 5' RACE reads and gives one entry per CDR3 protein, without DNA. Here the sample table reports more than 50,000 distinct CDR3 sequences. The sample was naive CXCR3- CD8+ T cells from blood. Receptor source: a human donor in good health. Some clones in this sample may be carry-over from other donors' samples. The CDR3 runs from the conserved cysteine through the conserved F or W. The order of the fields is J gene, V gene, clone size, CDR3 protein. Clone size, where shown, is once, few, many, or a class for clones that have expanded.

>TRBJ2-1|TRBV4-3|.
CASSQDRRGSYNEQFF
>TRBJ2-7|TRBV7-9|.
CASSTPRLAGGYEQYF
>TRBJ2-5|TRBV7-9|.
CASSLRSAGVEETQYF
>TRBJ2-7|TRBV2|.
CASSDSAGSYEQYF
>TRBJ1-4|TRBV4-2|.
CASSQDQGLRGIRLFF
>TRBJ1-2|TRBV11-3|.
CASSGQGAPGGYTF
>TRBJ2-7|TRBV29-1|.
CSVELRGDRLPYEQYF
>TRBJ2-2|TRBV7-3|.
CASSLRSDRGNTGELFF
>TRBJ2-7|TRBV7-9|.
CASSPAGTYEQYF
>TRBJ2-7|TRBV12-3/TRBV12-4|.
CASSAQGAGNPYEQYF
>TRBJ2-1|TRBV7-8|.
CASSSGLAGGLYNEQFF
>TRBJ2-7|TRBV7-9|.
CASSSTKQAGDYDEQYF
>TRBJ2-7|TRBV29-1|.
CSVEYESYAQYF
>TRBJ1-4|TRBV7-3|.
CASSLTGGADEKPFF
>TRBJ2-2|TRBV6-2/TRBV6-3|.
CASSHPGATGELFF
>TRBJ2-7|TRBV6-9|.
CASSLIIWDYEQYF
>TRBJ2-1|TRBV19|.
CASSNRGAYNEQFF
>TRBJ2-7|TRBV25-1|.
CASSVGSEQYF
>TRBJ2-7|TRBV7-6|.
CASNGRAPDGYEQYF
>TRBJ2-7|TRBV7-9|.
CASSPPSGASSYEQYF
>TRBJ2-7|TRBV11-3|.
CASSLPGRLGEQYF
>TRBJ2-3|TRBV14|.
CASRRTPLAGGPDTQYF
>TRBJ2-1|TRBV20-1|.
CSARPSGTYVDEQFF
>TRBJ1-1|TRBV20-1|.
CSAIRDRQSEAFF
>TRBJ2-4|TRBV21-1|.
CAPAGVTKNIQYF
>TRBJ1-5|TRBV25-1|.
CASSESAAGNQPQHF
>TRBJ2-7|TRBV29-1|.
CSGGAGVSSYEQYF
>TRBJ2-1|TRBV14|.
CASSQRGGTDNEQFF
>TRBJ2-2|TRBV12-3/TRBV12-4|.
CASGGYPGELFF
>TRBJ2-3|TRBV5-1|.
CASRFGVGQGVTDTQYF
>TRBJ2-7|TRBV7-6|medium-sized
CASSFSGRPYEQYF
>TRBJ2-1|TRBV7-2|.
CASSLVGAYNEQFF
>TRBJ2-7|TRBV28|.
CASSFRGPSSYEQYF
>TRBJ2-7|TRBV29-1|.
CSVKTGNAYEQYF
>TRBJ2-5|TRBV3-1|.
CASSQERAVWETQYF
>TRBJ2-3|TRBV6-2/TRBV6-3|.
CASSSTDTQYF